This T cell receptor (beta chain) was documented in a study of cytomegalovirus exposure and HLA in healthy donors. Study-wide results and limits: The authors later linked a missense DCLRE1C variant to TCR beta V- and J-gene trimming. Relative to equally common others, HLA-associated TCR beta chains showed greater clonal expansion in a later analysis. There were some V segments, including TRBV6-2 and TRBV6-3, excluded as indistinguishable.

Trimming shortened V by 4 bases and J by 1 base, and 7 bases separated the two germline ends. The CDR3 length is 13 residues. Germline V gene sequence: CDR1 SGHTA, CDR2 FQGNSA. Concerning this clone itself: Its matching antigen is unknown.

The PCR had 60 Vbeta and 13 Jbeta primers. Clones were read by immunoSEQ multiplex PCR, and TCRdb kept only the in-frame ones, dropping some. Of around 140,000 clones detected, roughly 80% appear once; the ten largest clones hold roughly 7%. V is TRBV7-2 and J is TRBJ1-2; no firm D call. The clonotype was recovered from a male donor in good health and CMV-seronegative. Sequencing used PBMCs. CDR3 amino acids: CASSSQVNYGYTF. CDR3 DNA sequence: TGTGCCAGCAGCTCCCAGGTTAACTATGGCTACACCTTC.